The 14 T cell receptor beta chains given below trace back to one sample, sequenced in a study of T cells in Graves' hyperthyroidism and ophthalmopathy. Amplification of TCR beta CDR3 regions was performed using RNA transcripts as template. The primer set for the first-round RT-PCR of the TCR CDR3 was HTBI. TCRdb reanalysed the multiplex PCR reads using MiXCR and keeps one entry per CDR3 protein. The data contain 700,000 to 950,000 distinct CDR3 sequences, just over 35% of them singletons. Sequencing input: blood. All receptors come from a woman aged 35 to 49 with Graves' hyperthyroidism.

V and J are TRBV29-1 and TRBJ2-7; 14 bases fit TRBD2. CDR3 length: 14 residues. Germline V gene data show CDR1 as SQVTM and CDR2 as ANQGSEA. V was clipped by 4 bases and J by 7 bases; unmatched bases: 6. The CDR3 DNA follows: TGCAGCGTTGGACTAGCGGGAGGGCCGAGGGAGCAGTACTTC. Translated, it gives CSVGLAGGPREQYF.

Regarding this clonotype: A much larger clone lies one base from this, so it may be a read error. The CDR3 loop reads CSAAPTSGGAGETQYF. For the CDR3, the DNA is TGCAGTGCTGCCCCGACTAGCGGGGGGGCCGGAGAGACCCAGTACTTC. V usage is TRBV20-1 and J usage is TRBJ2-5; 14 bases fit TRBD2. V was clipped by 5 bases and J by 4 bases; unmatched bases: 9. The CDR3 contains 16 residues. Germline values: CDR1 DFQATT, CDR2 SNEGSKA (reference sequence).

This chain uses TRBV20-1 with TRBJ1-1, with unresolved D. The CDR3 is 13 residues long. V was cut by 0 bases and J by 0 bases, with 5 bases left in between. Germline values: CDR1 DFQATT, CDR2 SNEGSKA (reference sequence). The CDR3 here is CSAREVLNTEAFF. CDR3 coding DNA: TGCAGTGCTAGAGAGGTTCTGAACACTGAAGCTTTCTTT.

The V gene is TRBV19, the J gene TRBJ2-1; 10 nucleotides match TRBD2. The CDR3 has 17 amino acids. V was clipped by 5 bases and J by 1 base; unmatched bases: 8. Germline values: CDR1 LNHDA, CDR2 SQIVND (reference sequence). For the CDR3, the DNA is TGTGCCAGTAGTGAAAGGCCTAGCGGGGGATCCTACAATGAGCAGTTCTTC. Amino acids: CASSERPSGGSYNEQFF. Together with reference TRBV19 and TRBJ2-1, the CDR3 gives the full variable domain: DGGITQSPKYLFRKEGQNVTLSCEQNLNHDAMYWYRQDPGQGLRLIYYSQIVNDFQKGDIAEGYSVSREKKESFPLTVTSAQKNPTAFYLCASSERPSGGSYNEQFFGPGTRLTVL.

The chain has TRBV6-5 and TRBJ1-1, with D unclear. Per germline, CDR1 MNHEY and CDR2 SVGAGI. Trimming removed 0 bases from V and 6 bases from J, with 8 bases in between. The length of the CDR3 is 13 residues. The CDR3 region is CASSYSGQAEAFF. Written as DNA, the CDR3 is TGTGCCAGCAGTTACTCGGGCCAGGCTGAAGCTTTCTTT.

In its sample, this clonotype was seen many times. The chain is built from TRBV7-6 and TRBJ2-6; D might be TRBD1 (6 bases). From germline, CDR1 is SGHVS and CDR2 FNYEAQ. The CDR3 is 14 residues long. Trimming cost V 5 bases and J 13 bases, with 18 bases left between them. CDR3 bases: TGTGCCAGCAGCCGCGATGGACAGCCTCATGTCCTGACTTTC. Protein sequence: CASSRDGQPHVLTF.

This rearrangement joins TRBV6-2 or TRBV6-3 to TRBJ1-5; D gene uncertain. V lost 7 bases and J lost 0, with 7 bases in between. The CDR3 spans 13 residues. Germline CDR1 and CDR2: MNHEY and SVGEGT. CDR3 sequence (DNA): TGTGCCAGCATTGGCAATAGCAATCAGCCCCAGCATTTT. Translating gives CASIGNSNQPQHF.

V usage is TRBV20-1 and J usage is TRBJ1-2; D perhaps matches TRBD1 (5 bases). The CDR3 is 15 amino acids. Between the trimmed V and J ends, which lost 2 bases and 2 bases, there was a span of 15 bases. CDR1 is DFQATT, CDR2 SNEGSKA, per germline (reference sequence). CDR3: CSARPGHLGNYGYTF. The CDR3 DNA reads as TGCAGTGCTAGACCGGGGCACCTAGGAAACTATGGCTACACCTTC.

The CDR3 sequence: CASSLGHENTQYF. CDR3 sequence (DNA): TGTGCCAGCAGTCTCGGGCACGAGAATACGCAGTATTTT. The chain couples TRBV7-3 to TRBJ2-3, with D unclear. The V and J ends lost 6 bases and 7 bases respectively, with 14 bases between them. The germline V gene has CDR1 SGHTA and CDR2 FQGTGA. The CDR3 spans 13 residues.

V is TRBV15 and J is TRBJ1-5, with D possibly matching TRBD1 (6 bases). CDR1 is LNHNV and CDR2 is YYDKDF in the germline V gene (reference sequence). The CDR3 extends over 16 amino acids. Between the trimmed V and J ends, which lost 5 bases and 8 bases, there was a span of 22 bases. The CDR3 bases are TGTGCCACCAGCGAATTTCCGGGGACTGAGGGGGAGCCCCAGCATTTT. It translates to CATSEFPGTEGEPQHF.

The rearrangement uses TRBV10-3 and TRBJ1-3; D gene uncertain. This CDR3 region has 12 residues. In germline, CDR1 is ENHRY, CDR2 SYGVKD. V lost 6 bases, J lost 5 bases, and 8 bases lay in between. CDR3 amino acids: CAISPDRNTIYF. The DNA of the CDR3 is TGTGCCATCAGCCCGGATCGAAACACCATATATTTT.

This clonotype was seen many times. V is TRBV7-8 and J is TRBJ1-1; D remains ambiguous. This CDR3 comprises 14 residues. V lost 3 bases to trimming and J lost 5 bases, with 13 bases between them. The germline gives CDR1 SGHVS, CDR2 FQNEAQ. This CDR3 reads CASSLSWGNTEAFF. The CDR3 region has the DNA TGTGCCAGCAGCTTGAGTTGGGGAAATACTGAAGCTTTCTTT.

The chain couples TRBV11-2 to TRBJ2-7; unclear D gene. The V gene's germline CDR1 is SGHAT and CDR2 FQNNGV. This CDR3 has 14 residues. The V and J ends lost 0 bases and 8 bases respectively, with 14 bases between them. The CDR3 sequence: CASSLERSYDKQYF. CDR3 bases: TGTGCCAGCAGCTTAGAACGGAGTTACGACAAGCAGTACTTC. The full variable domain, in which reference TRBV11-2 and TRBJ2-7 provide the parts outside the CDR3, is EAGVAQSPRYKIIEKRQSVAFWCNPISGHATLYWYQQILGQGPKLLIQFQNNGVVDDSQLPKDRFSAERLKGVDSTLKIQPAKLEDSAVYLCASSLERSYDKQYFGPGTRLTVT.

Only one count was recorded for this clonotype. This rearrangement joins TRBV29-1 to TRBJ1-5, with 7 bases aligning to TRBD1. The CDR3 length is 14 residues. The germline CDR1 and CDR2 sequences are SQVTM and ANQGSEA. V was pared by 8 bases and J by 3 bases, with 10 bases of the junction left unmatched. The CDR3 nucleotides read TGCAGCCCCGGGGAGGGGGCATTCAATCAGCCCCAGCATTTT. As protein: CSPGEGAFNQPQHF. Full variable domain (rest looked up from reference TRBV29-1 and TRBJ1-5): SAVISQKPSRDICQRGTSLTIQCQVDSQVTMMFWYRQQPGQSLTLIATANQGSEATYESGFVIDKFPISRPNLTFSTLTVSNMSPEDSSIYLCSPGEGAFNQPQHFGDGTRLSIL.